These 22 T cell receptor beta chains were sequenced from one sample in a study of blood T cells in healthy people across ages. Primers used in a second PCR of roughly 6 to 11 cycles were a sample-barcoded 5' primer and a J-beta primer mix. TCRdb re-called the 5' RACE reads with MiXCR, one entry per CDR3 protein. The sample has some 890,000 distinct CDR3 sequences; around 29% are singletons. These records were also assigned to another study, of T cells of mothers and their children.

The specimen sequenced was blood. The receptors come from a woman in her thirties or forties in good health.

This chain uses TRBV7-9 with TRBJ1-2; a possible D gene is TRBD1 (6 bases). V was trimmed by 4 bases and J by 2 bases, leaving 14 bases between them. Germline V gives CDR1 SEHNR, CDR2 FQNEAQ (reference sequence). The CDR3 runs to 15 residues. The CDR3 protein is CASSWGAGENYGYTF. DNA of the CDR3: TGTGCCAGCAGCTGGGGGGCGGGAGAGAACTATGGCTACACCTTC.

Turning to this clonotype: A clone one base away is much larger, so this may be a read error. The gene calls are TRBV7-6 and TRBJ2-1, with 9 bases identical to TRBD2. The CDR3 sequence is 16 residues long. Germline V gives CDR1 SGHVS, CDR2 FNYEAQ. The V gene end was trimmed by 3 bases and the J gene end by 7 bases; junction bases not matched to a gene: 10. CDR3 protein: CASSLGGGTSSNEQFF. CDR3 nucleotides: TGTGCCAGCAGCTTGGGGGGAGGGACTAGCAGTAATGAGCAGTTCTTC.

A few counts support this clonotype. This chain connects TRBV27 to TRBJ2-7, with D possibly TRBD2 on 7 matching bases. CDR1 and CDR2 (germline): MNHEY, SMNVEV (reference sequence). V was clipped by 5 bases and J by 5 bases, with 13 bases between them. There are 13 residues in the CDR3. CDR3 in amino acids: CASSPRGAHEQYF. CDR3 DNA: TGTGCCAGCAGTCCCCGGGGGGCACACGAGCAGTACTTC.

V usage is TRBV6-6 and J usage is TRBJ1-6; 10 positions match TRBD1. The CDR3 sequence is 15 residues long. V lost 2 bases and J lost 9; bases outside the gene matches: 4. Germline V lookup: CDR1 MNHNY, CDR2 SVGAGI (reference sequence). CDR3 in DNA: TGTGCCAGCAGTTACGGGACAGGGGATGGTTCACCCCTCCACTTT. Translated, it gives CASSYGTGDGSPLHF.

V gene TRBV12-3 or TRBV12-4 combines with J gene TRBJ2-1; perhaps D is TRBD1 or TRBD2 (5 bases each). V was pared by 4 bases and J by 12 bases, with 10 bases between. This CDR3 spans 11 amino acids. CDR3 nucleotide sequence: TGTGCCAGCAGTTCGGGACGGGGGCAGTTCTTC. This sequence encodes CASSSGRGQFF.

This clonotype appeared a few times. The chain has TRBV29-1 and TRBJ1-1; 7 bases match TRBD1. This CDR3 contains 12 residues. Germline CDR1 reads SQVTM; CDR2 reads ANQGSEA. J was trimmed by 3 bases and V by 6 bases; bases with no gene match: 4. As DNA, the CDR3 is TGCAGCGTGGTAGACAGGGACACTGAAGCTTTCTTT. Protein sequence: CSVVDRDTEAFF.

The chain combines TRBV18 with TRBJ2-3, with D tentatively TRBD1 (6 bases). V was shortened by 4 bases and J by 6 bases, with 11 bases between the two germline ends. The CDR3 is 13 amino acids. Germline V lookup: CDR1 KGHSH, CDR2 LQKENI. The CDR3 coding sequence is TGTGCCAGCTCACTTAGACAGGAGGATACGCAGTATTTT. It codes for CASSLRQEDTQYF.

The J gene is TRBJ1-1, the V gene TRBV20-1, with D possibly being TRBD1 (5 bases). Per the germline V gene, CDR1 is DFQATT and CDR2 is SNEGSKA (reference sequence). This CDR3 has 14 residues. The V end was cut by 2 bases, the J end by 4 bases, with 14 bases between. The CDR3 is CSARQVGAGTEAFF. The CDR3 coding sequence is TGCAGTGCTAGACAGGTTGGGGCCGGCACTGAAGCTTTCTTT.

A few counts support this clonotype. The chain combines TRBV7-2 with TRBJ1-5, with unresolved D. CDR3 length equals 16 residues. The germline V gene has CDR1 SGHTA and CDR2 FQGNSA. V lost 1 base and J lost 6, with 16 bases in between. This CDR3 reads CASSLVRSGTGQPQHF. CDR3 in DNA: TGTGCCAGCAGCTTAGTAAGGTCAGGCACGGGTCAGCCCCAGCATTTT.

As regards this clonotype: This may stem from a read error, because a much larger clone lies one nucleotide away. CDR3 sequence: CAGSSTENYGYTF. CDR3 bases: TGTGCCGGCAGCAGTACGGAGAACTATGGCTACACCTTC. V usage is TRBV3-1 and J usage is TRBJ1-2; D ambiguous. Germline V gene data show CDR1 as LGHDT and CDR2 as YNNKEL (reference sequence). CDR3 length: 13 residues.

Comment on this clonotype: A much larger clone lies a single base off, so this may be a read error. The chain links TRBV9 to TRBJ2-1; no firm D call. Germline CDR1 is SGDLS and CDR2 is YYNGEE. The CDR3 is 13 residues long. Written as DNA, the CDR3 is TGTGTCAGCAGCGCTATGTATTCTGTTGAGCAGTTCTTC. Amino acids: CVSSAMYSVEQFF.

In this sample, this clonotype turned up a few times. The CDR3: CASSPSVSSYNEQYF. The CDR3 nucleotides are TGTGCCAGCAGCCCAAGCGTAAGCTCCTACAATGAGCAGTACTTC. This chain joins TRBV6-6 and TRBJ2-1; no reliable D call. The end of the DNA is better explained by TRBJ2-7, so the J call may be wrong. Germline values: CDR1 MNHNY, CDR2 SVGAGI (reference sequence). The CDR3 runs 15 residues.

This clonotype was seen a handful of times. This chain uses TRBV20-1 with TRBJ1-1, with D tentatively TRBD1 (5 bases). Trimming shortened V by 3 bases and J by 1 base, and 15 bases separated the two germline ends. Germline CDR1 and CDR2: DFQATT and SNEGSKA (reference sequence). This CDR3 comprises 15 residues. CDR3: CSASGGRGANTEAFF. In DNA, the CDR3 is TGCAGTGCTAGTGGGGGGAGAGGCGCGAACACTGAAGCTTTCTTT.

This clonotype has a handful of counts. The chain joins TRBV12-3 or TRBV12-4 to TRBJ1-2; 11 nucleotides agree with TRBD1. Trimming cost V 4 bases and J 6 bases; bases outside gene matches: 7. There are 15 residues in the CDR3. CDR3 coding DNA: TGTGCCAGCAGTTATGACTCGGGACAGGGGGATGGCTACACCTTC. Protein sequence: CASSYDSGQGDGYTF.

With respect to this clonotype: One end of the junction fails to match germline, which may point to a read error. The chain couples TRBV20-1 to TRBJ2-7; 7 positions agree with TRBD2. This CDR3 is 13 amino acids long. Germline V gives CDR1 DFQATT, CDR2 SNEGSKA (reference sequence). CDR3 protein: CSASRGVLHEQYF. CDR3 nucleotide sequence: TGTAGTGCTAGCCGGGGGGTACTCCACGAGCAGTACTTC.

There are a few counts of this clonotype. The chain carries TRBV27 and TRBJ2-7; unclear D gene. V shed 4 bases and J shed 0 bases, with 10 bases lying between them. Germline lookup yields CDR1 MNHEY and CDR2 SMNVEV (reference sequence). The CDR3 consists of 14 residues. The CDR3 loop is CASSSTLSSYEQYF. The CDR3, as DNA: TGTGCCAGCAGTTCCACCTTGAGCTCCTACGAGCAGTACTTC.

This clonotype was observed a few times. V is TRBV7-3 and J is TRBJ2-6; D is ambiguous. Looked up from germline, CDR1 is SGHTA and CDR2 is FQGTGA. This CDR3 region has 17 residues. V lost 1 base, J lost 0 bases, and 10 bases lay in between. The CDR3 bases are TGTGCCAGCAGCTTAAATCATAGGGCCTCTGGGGCCAACGTCCTGACTTTC. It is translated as CASSLNHRASGANVLTF.

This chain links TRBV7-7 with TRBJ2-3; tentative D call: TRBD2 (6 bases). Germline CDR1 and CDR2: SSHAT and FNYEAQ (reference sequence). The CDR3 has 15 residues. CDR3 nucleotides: TGTACTAGCAGCGTCGGAGGGGCCTACACAGATACGCAGTATTTT. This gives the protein CTSSVGGAYTDTQYF.

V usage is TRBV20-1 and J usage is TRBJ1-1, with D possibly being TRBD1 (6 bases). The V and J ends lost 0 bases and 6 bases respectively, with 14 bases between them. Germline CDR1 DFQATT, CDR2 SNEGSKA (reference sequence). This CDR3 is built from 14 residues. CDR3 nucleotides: TGCAGTGCTAGAGATGCTGGGACAACACCTGAAGCTTTCTTT. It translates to CSARDAGTTPEAFF.

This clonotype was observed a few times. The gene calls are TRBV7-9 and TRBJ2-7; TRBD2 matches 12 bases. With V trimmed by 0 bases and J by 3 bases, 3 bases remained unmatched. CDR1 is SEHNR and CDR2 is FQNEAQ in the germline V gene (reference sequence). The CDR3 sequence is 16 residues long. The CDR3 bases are TGTGCCAGCAGCTTAGCGCCGGGACTAGCGGGCTACGAGCAGTACTTC. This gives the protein CASSLAPGLAGYEQYF.

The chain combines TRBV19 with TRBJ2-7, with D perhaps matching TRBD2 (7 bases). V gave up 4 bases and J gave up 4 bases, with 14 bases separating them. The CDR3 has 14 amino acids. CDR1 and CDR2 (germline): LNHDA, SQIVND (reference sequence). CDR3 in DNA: TGTGCCAGTAGTAAGAGGGGGAGGGATTACGAGCAGTACTTC. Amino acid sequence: CASSKRGRDYEQYF. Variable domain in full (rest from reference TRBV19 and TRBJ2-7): DGGITQSPKYLFRKEGQNVTLSCEQNLNHDAMYWYRQDPGQGLRLIYYSQIVNDFQKGDIAEGYSVSREKKESFPLTVTSAQKNPTAFYLCASSKRGRDYEQYFGPGTRLTVT.

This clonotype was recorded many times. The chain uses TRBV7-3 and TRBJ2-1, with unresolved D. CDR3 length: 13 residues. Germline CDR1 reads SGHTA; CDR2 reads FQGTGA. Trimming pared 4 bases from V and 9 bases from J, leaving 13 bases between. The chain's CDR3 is CASSSGPSTEQFF. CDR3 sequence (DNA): TGTGCCAGCAGCTCCGGGCCTTCCACTGAGCAGTTCTTC.